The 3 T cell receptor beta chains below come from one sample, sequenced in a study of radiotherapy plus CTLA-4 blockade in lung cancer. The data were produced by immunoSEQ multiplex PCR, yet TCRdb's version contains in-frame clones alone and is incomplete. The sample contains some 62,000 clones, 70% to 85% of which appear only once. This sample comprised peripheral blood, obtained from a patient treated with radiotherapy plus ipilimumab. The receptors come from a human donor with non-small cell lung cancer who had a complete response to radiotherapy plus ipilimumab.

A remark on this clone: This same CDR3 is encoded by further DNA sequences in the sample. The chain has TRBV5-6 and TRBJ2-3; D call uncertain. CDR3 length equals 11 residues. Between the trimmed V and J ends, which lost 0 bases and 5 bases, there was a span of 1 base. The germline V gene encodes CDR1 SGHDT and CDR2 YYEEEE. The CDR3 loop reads CASSLVDTQYF. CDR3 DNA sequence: TGTGCCAGCAGCTTGGTAGATACGCAGTATTTT.

The CDR3 region is CASSPAGQGSEKLFF. The CDR3 DNA sequence: TGTGCCAGCAGTCCTGCGGGGCAGGGAAGCGAAAAACTGTTTTTT. V usage is TRBV5-4 and J usage is TRBJ1-4; D is perhaps TRBD1 (5 bases). Per germline, CDR1 SGHNT and CDR2 YYREEE (reference sequence). V lost 5 bases and J lost 8, with 19 bases in between. The CDR3 extends over 15 amino acids.

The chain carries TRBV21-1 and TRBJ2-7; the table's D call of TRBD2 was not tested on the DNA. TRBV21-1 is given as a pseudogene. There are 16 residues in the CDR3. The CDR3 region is CASRGKILHVLDEQYF. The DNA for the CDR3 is TGTGCCAGCAGAGGTAAGATACTACACGTGTTAGACGAGCAGTACTTC.